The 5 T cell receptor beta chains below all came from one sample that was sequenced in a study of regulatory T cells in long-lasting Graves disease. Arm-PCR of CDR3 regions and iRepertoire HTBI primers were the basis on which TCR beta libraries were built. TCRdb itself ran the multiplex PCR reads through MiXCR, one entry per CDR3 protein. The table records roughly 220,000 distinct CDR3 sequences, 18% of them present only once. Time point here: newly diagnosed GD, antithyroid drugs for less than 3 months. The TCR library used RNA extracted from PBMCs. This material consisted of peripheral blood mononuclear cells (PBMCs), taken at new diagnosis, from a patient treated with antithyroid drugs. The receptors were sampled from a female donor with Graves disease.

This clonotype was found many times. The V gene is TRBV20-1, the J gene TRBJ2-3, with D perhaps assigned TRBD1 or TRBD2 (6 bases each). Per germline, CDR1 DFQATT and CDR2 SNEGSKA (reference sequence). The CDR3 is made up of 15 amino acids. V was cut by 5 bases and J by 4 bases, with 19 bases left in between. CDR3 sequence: CSASGRGGSADTQYF. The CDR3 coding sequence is TGCAGTGCTTCGGGGAGAGGGGGGTCAGCAGATACGCAGTATTTT.

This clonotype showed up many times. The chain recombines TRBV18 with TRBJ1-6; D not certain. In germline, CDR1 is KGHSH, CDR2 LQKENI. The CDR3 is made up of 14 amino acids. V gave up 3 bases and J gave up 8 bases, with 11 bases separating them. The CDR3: CASSPDVRDSPLHF. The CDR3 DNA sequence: TGTGCCAGCTCACCCGACGTGAGGGATTCACCCCTCCACTTT.

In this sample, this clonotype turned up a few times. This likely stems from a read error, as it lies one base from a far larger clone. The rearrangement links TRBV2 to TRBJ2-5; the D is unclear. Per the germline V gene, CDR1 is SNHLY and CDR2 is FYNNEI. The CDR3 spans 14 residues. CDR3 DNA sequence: TGTGCCAGCACGTCGAGTGGTCGATACAATGAGCAGTCCTTC. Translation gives CASTSSGRYNEQSF.

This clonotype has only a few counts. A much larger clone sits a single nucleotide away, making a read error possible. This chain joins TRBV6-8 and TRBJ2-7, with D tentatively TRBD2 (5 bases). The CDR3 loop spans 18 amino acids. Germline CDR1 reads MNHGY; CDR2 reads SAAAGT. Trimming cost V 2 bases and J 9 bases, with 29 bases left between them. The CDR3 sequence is CASSYRDSVSTSGFRQYF. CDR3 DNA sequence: TGTGCCAGCAGTTACAGAGATAGTGTCTCTACGAGCGGTTTCAGGCAGTACTTC.

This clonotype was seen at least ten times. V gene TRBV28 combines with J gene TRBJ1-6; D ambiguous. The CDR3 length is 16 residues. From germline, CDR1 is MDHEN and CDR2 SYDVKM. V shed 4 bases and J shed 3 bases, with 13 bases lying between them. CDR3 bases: TGTGCCAGCAGTTCTCCCGGACGCTACTATAATTCACCCCTCCACTTT. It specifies CASSSPGRYYNSPLHF.